These 14 T cell receptor beta chains were all obtained from the same sample, sequenced in a study of blood T cells in healthy people across ages. It was with a sample-barcoded 5' primer and a J-beta primer mix that a second PCR of about 6 to 11 cycles was run. TCRdb analysed the 5' RACE reads with MiXCR anew, one entry per CDR3 protein. The profile covers approximately 810,000 distinct CDR3 sequences, with 29% appearing a single time and about 18% taken by the ten largest. Material for sequencing was blood. The source of these receptors is a woman older than 75 in good health.

This clonotype was counted only a few times. This chain joins TRBV15 and TRBJ2-3; D is possibly TRBD2 (5 bases). V dropped 4 bases and J dropped 6 bases, with 14 bases sitting between them. This CDR3 comprises 14 residues. The germline V gene has CDR1 LNHNV and CDR2 YYDKDF (reference sequence). Here the CDR3 reads CATSTRGFTDTQYF. The CDR3 nucleotides read TGTGCCACCAGCACCCGGGGTTTCACTGATACGCAGTATTTT.

This clonotype was detected ten times or more. The chain combines TRBV7-2 with TRBJ1-2, with a tentative D call TRBD1 (6 bases). Deletions cut 4 bases from V and 5 bases from J, with 11 bases between. The V gene's germline CDR1 is SGHTA and CDR2 FQGNSA. The CDR3 has 13 amino acids. The CDR3 spells CASSYPGVYGYTF. The CDR3, as DNA: TGTGCCAGCAGCTACCCAGGGGTTTATGGCTACACCTTC. The full variable domain, with the rest looked up from reference TRBV7-2 and TRBJ1-2, is GAGVSQSPSNKVTEKGKDVELRCDPISGHTALYWYRQSLGQGLEFLIYFQGNSAPDKSGLPSDRFSAERTGGSVSTLTIQRTQQEDSAVYLCASSYPGVYGYTFGSGTRLTVV.

Comments on this clonotype: The CDR3 does not close with the conserved phenylalanine or tryptophan, likely indicating a read error. The J gene is TRBJ1-6, the V gene TRBV6-2 or TRBV6-3; 9 nucleotides agree with TRBD1. The V segment lost 6 bases and the J segment 7 bases; nucleotides outside the gene matches: 4. The CDR3 runs to 14 residues. CDR1 and CDR2 (germline): MNHEY, SVGEGT. The CDR3 nucleotides are TGTGCCAGCAGACCCGACAGGGGGAATTCACCCCTCCACGTT. Residues: CASRPDRGNSPLHV.

This chain links TRBV6-2 or TRBV6-3 with TRBJ1-1; D ambiguous. The ends were cut back, 0 bases at V and 0 bases at J, with 17 bases in the middle. Germline CDR1 MNHEY, CDR2 SVGEGT. CDR3 size: 18 residues. The CDR3 is CASSYSVANPLMNTEAFF. The CDR3 DNA sequence: TGTGCCAGCAGTTACTCGGTGGCTAACCCATTGATGAACACTGAAGCTTTCTTT.

The chain has TRBV6-2 or TRBV6-3 and TRBJ2-3, with a possible D match to TRBD2 (6 bases). CDR1 is MNHEY, CDR2 SVGEGT, per germline. The CDR3 length is 16 residues. With 2 bases removed from V and 0 bases from J, the gap between germline ends came to 12 bases. The CDR3 coding sequence is TGTGCCAGCAGTTACGGTCCGGGGACTAGCACAGATACGCAGTATTTT. Protein: CASSYGPGTSTDTQYF.

The CDR3 protein is CASSRQGRATNEKLFF. The DNA of the CDR3 is TGTGCCAGCAGCCGACAGGGCCGTGCAACTAATGAAAAACTGTTTTTT. This chain connects TRBV5-8 to TRBJ1-4; the match to TRBD1 covers 7 bases. The CDR3 is made up of 16 amino acids. Germline V gene sequence: CDR1 SGHTS, CDR2 YDEGEE. V was pared by 4 bases and J by 0 bases, with 6 bases of the junction left unmatched. Supplemented by reference TRBV5-8 and TRBJ1-4, the full variable domain reads EAGVTQSPTHLIKTRGQQATLRCSPISGHTSVYWYQQALGLGLQFLLWYDEGEERNRGNFPPRFSGRQFPNYSSELNVNALELEDSALYLCASSRQGRATNEKLFFGSGTQLSVL.

This clonotype was detected many times. The gene calls are TRBV7-2 and TRBJ1-1; possibly TRBD1 for D (5 bases). Germline assignment: CDR1 SGHTA and CDR2 FQGNSA. The CDR3 length is 15 residues. The V and J ends lost 5 bases and 0 bases respectively, with 13 bases between them. CDR3 sequence (DNA): TGTGCCAGCAGCACCCAAAGGGGACTGAACACTGAAGCTTTCTTT. Translation: CASSTQRGLNTEAFF.

This clonotype was seen many times. The gene calls are TRBV12-3 or TRBV12-4 and TRBJ2-7, with D uncertain. CDR3 size: 15 residues. Trimming shortened V by 1 base and J by 2 bases, and 12 bases separated the two germline ends. This CDR3 reads CASSLVAVAPYEQYF. The DNA for the CDR3 is TGTGCCAGCAGTTTAGTTGCTGTTGCACCCTACGAGCAGTACTTC.

The genes are TRBV6-1 and TRBJ2-6; D is unresolved. Per germline, CDR1 MNHNS and CDR2 SASEGT. There are 13 residues in the CDR3. The ends were cut back, 7 bases at V and 1 base at J, with 5 bases in the middle. CDR3: CASNRSGANVLTF. CDR3 DNA sequence: TGTGCCAGCAACCGGTCTGGGGCCAACGTCCTGACTTTC.

This rearrangement joins TRBV14 to TRBJ1-2; D may be TRBD1 (5 bases). The V and J ends lost 1 base and 8 bases respectively, with 14 bases between them. Germline values: CDR1 SGHDN, CDR2 FVKESK. The CDR3 is 14 residues long. The CDR3 DNA reads as TGTGCCAGCAGCCAAGCGATCCAGGGTTGGGGCTACACCTTC. The encoded protein is CASSQAIQGWGYTF.

This clonotype occurred a few times. The chain uses TRBV13 and TRBJ2-1; D is undetermined. This CDR3 spans 12 amino acids. The V end was cut by 5 bases, the J end by 8 bases, with 10 bases between. Germline V gene sequence: CDR1 PRHDT, CDR2 FYEKMQ (reference sequence). CDR3 region: CASSRRRDEQFF. CDR3 nucleotide sequence: TGTGCCAGCAGCCGCCGACGAGATGAGCAGTTCTTC.

This clonotype was detected many times. The J gene is TRBJ2-4, the V gene TRBV5-1; TRBD1 agrees at 7 bases. CDR1 and CDR2 (germline): SGHRS, YFSETQ. This CDR3 comprises 16 residues. Germline trimming cut 4 bases from V and 2 bases from J; bases unmatched to any gene: 9. In DNA, the CDR3 is TGCGCCAGCAGCCTACCGGAACAGGGGACCAAAAACATTCAGTACTTC. This gives the protein CASSLPEQGTKNIQYF.

The table lists this clonotype with many counts. This chain uses TRBV7-2 with TRBJ1-5, with TRBD1 matching over 8 bases. The junction had 5 bases not matched to a gene; V was cut back by 1 base and J by 0 bases. CDR3 length: 17 amino acids. Germline CDR1 SGHTA, CDR2 FQGNSA. The CDR3 DNA reads as TGTGCCAGCAGCTTAGGGACAGGGCTTTATAGCAATCAGCCCCAGCATTTT. Translation gives CASSLGTGLYSNQPQHF. Based on the CDR3 plus reference TRBV7-2 and TRBJ1-5, the full variable domain is GAGVSQSPSNKVTEKGKDVELRCDPISGHTALYWYRQSLGQGLEFLIYFQGNSAPDKSGLPSDRFSAERTGGSVSTLTIQRTQQEDSAVYLCASSLGTGLYSNQPQHFGDGTRLSIL.

Of note for this clonotype: The junction and the germline gene differ at one end; a read error may be behind it. The chain has TRBV18 and TRBJ2-6, with 8 bases lining up with TRBD1. This CDR3 is 16 amino acids long. CDR1 and CDR2 from the germline V gene are KGHSH and LQKENI. CDR3 sequence (DNA): TGTGCCAGCTCACCGTTGACAGGGGATGGGGCCAACGTCCGGACTTTC. Amino acid sequence: CASSPLTGDGANVRTF.